This TCR beta chain was obtained from a study of cytomegalovirus exposure and HLA in healthy donors. In regard to this clone: What it binds is not known.

V lost 7 bases, J lost 0 bases, and 13 bases lay in between. The CDR3 spans 15 residues. The germline V gene encodes CDR1 MNHEY and CDR2 SMNVEV (reference sequence). Overall study findings and caveats: Evidence from a later analysis indicated that most CMV-associated TCR beta chains looked HLA-restricted. Several V segments, TRBV6-2 and TRBV6-3 among them, could not be told apart and were dropped.

The PCR had 60 Vbeta and 13 Jbeta primers. Sequencing was performed with immunoSEQ multiplex PCR; in TCRdb, only in-frame clones are kept and a portion is missing. The sample records approximately 120,000 clones, more than 9% being singletons. Donors counted as nominally healthy when sampled, yet unrecorded immune exposures were likely. This TCR derives from a woman younger than 35 in good health and CMV-seropositive. The sequenced sample consisted of PBMCs. V is TRBV27 and J is TRBJ2-1; possibly TRBD2 for D (6 bases). CDR3 amino acids: CASTADYSSYNEQFF. CDR3 nucleotides: TGTGCCAGCACGGCGGACTATAGCTCCTACAATGAGCAGTTCTTC.